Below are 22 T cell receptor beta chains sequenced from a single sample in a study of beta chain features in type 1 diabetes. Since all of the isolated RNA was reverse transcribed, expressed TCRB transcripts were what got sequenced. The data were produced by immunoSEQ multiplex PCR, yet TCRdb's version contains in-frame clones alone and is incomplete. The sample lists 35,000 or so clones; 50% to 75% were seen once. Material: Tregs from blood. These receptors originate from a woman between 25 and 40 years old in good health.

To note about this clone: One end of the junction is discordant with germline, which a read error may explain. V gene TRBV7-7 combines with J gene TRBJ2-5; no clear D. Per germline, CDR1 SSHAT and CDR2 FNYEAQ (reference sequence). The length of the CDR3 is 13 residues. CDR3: CASSLASRETQYF. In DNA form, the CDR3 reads TGTGCTAGCAGCTTAGCCTCGAGAGAGACCCAGTACTTC.

CDR3 sequence: CASSPLGGVGEKLFF. The CDR3 DNA follows: TGTGCCAGCAGCCCCCTAGGGGGAGTTGGTGAAAAACTGTTTTTT. V gene TRBV4-2 combines with J gene TRBJ1-4; a possible D gene is TRBD1 (6 bases). The ends were cut back, 4 bases at V and 7 bases at J, with 16 bases in the middle. CDR3 length: 15 amino acids. The germline CDR1 and CDR2 sequences are LGHNA and YNFKEQ.

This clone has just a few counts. CDR3 in DNA: TGTGCCAGCAGTCCCCGGACTGATCCCCAGCATTTT. Encoded protein: CASSPRTDPQHF. J is TRBJ1-5 and V is TRBV28; no clear D. The V end was cut by 5 bases, the J end by 10 bases, with 12 bases between. Germline V gene lookup returns CDR1 MDHEN and CDR2 SYDVKM. This CDR3 is 12 amino acids long.

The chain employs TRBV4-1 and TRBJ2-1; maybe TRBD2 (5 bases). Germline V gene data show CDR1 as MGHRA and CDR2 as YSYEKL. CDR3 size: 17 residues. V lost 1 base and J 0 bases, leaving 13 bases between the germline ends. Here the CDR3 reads CASSQGALGASYNEQFF. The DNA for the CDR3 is TGCGCCAGCAGCCAAGGGGCTTTGGGAGCCTCCTACAATGAGCAGTTCTTC.

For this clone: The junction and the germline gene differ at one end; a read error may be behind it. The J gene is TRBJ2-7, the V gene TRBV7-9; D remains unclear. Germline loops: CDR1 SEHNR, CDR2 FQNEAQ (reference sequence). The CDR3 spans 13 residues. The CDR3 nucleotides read TGTGCCAGCAGCTTGACGGGTGCCTACGGGCAGTACTTC. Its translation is CASSLTGAYGQYF. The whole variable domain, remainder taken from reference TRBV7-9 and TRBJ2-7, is DTGVSQNPRHKITKRGQNVTFRCDPISEHNRLYWYRQTLGQGPEFLTYFQNEAQLEKSRLLSDRFSAERPKGSFSTLEIQRTEQGDSAMYLCASSLTGAYGQYFGPGTRLTVT.

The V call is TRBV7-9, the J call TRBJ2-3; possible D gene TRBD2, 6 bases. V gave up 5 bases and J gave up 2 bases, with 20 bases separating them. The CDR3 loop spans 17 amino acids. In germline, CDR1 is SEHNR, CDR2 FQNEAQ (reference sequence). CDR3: CASSNGGLGSATDTQYF. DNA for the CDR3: TGTGCCAGCAGCAACGGGGGTTTGGGGTCGGCCACAGATACGCAGTATTTT.

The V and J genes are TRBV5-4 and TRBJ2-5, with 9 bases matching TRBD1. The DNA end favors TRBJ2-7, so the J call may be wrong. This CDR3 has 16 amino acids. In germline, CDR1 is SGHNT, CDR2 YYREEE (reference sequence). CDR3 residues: CASSLGEPGQGYEQYF. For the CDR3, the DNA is TGTGCCAGCAGCTTGGGGGAACCGGGACAGGGCTACGAGCAGTACTTC.

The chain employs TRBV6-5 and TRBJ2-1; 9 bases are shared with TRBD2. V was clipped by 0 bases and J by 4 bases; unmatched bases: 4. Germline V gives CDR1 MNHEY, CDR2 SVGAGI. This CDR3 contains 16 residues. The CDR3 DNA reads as TGTGCCAGCAGTTACTCAGCGGGAGGACATTACAATGAGCAGTTCTTC. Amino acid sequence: CASSYSAGGHYNEQFF.

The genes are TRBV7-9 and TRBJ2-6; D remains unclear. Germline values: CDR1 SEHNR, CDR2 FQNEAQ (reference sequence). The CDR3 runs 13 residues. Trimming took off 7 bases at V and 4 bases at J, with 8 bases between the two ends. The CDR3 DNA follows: TGTGCCAGCAACCAGAACGGGGCCAACGTCCTGACTTTC. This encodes CASNQNGANVLTF.

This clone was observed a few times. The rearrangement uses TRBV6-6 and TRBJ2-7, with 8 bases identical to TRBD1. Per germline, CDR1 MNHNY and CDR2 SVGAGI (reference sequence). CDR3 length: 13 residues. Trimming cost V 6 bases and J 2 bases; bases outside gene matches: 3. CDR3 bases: TGTGCCAGCAGCCAGGGGGCCACCTACGAGCAGTACTTC. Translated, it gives CASSQGATYEQYF.

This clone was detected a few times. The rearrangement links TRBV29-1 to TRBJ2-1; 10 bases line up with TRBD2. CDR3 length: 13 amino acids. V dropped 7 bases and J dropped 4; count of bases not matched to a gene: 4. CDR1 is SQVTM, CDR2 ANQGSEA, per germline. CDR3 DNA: TGCAGCGGGGGACTAGCGCTATACAATGAGCAGTTCTTC. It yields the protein CSGGLALYNEQFF.

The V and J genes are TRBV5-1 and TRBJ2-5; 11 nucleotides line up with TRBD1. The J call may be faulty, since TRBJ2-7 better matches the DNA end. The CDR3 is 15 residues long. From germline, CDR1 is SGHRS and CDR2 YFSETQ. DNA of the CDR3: TGCGCCAGCAGCTTGGCCGGGACAGGGGGCTACGAGCAGTACTTC. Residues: CASSLAGTGGYEQYF.

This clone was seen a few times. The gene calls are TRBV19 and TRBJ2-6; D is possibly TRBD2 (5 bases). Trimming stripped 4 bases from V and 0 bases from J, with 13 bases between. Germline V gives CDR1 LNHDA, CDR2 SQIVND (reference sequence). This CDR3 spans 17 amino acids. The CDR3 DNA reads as TGTGCCAGTAGTACATGGACGGGGAACTCTGGGGCCAACGTCCTGACTTTC. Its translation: CASSTWTGNSGANVLTF.

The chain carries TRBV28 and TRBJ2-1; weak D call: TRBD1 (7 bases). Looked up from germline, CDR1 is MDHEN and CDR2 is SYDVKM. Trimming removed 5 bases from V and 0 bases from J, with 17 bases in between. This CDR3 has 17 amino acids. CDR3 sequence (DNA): TGTGCCAGCAGTAGCCCCAGGGGGGACAGCTCCTACAATGAGCAGTTCTTC. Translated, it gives CASSSPRGDSSYNEQFF.

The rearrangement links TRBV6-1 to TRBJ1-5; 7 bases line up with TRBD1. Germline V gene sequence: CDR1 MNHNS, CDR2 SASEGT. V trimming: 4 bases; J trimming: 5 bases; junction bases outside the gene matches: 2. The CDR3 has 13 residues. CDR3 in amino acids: CASSGQGDQPQHF. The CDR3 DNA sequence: TGTGCCAGCAGTGGACAGGGTGATCAGCCCCAGCATTTT.

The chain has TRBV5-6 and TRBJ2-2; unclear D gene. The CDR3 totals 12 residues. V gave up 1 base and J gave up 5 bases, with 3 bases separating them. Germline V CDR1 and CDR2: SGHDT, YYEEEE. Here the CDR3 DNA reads TGTGCCAGCAGCTTGTTAACCGGGGAGCTGTTTTTT. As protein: CASSLLTGELFF.

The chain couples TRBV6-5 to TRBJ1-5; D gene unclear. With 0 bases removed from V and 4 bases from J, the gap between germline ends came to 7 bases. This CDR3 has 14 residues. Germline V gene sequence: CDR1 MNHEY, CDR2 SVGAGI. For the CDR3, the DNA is TGTGCCAGCAGTTACTCGCGAGAGAATCAGCCCCAGCATTTT. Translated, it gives CASSYSRENQPQHF.

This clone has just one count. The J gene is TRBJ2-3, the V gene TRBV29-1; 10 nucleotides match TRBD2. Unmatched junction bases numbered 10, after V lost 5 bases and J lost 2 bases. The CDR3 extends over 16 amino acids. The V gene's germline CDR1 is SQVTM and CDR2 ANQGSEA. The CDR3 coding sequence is TGCAGCGTTCCCACCGGACTAGCGGCCTACACAGATACGCAGTATTTT. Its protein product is CSVPTGLAAYTDTQYF.

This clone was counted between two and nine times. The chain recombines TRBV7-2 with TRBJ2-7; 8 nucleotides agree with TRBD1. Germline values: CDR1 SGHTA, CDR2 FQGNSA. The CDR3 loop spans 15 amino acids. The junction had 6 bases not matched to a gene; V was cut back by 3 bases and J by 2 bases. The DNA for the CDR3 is TGTGCCAGCAGCTTCCGACAGGGGACCCCCTACGAGCAGTACTTC. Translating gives CASSFRQGTPYEQYF.

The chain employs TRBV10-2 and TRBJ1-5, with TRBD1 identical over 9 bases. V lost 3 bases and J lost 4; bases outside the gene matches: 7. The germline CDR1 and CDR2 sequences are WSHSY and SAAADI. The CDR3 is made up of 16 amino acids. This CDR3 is CASSDVTGGWNQPQHF. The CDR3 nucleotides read TGCGCCAGCAGTGACGTGACAGGGGGTTGGAATCAGCCCCAGCATTTT.

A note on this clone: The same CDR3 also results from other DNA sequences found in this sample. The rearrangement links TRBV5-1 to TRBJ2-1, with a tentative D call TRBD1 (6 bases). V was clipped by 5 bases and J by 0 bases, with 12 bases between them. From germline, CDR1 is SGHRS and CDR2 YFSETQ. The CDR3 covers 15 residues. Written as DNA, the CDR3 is TGCGCCAGCAGGCCCGAAGGGGGCTCCTACAATGAGCAGTTCTTC. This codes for CASRPEGGSYNEQFF.

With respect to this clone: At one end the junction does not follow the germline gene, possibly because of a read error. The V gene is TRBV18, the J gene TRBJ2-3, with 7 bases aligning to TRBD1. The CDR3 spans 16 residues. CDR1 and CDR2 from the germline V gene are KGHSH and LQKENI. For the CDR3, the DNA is TGTGCCAGCTCAGGACCGGGACAGTGGGGGACGAGACGGGTAAATTTT. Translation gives CASSGPGQWGTRRVNF.